This TCR beta chain was sequenced for a study of blood T cell repertoires in COVID-19. CDR3 length: 16 amino acids. Per the germline V gene, CDR1 is LGHNA and CDR2 is YSLEER. V dropped 0 bases and J dropped 4 bases, with 12 bases sitting between them. Libraries were prepared by immunoSEQ multiplex PCR; TCRdb keeps only in-frame clonotypes and omits some of them. The table lists 150,000 or so clones, 60% to 80% of them singletons, with 9% in the top ten. This clone was recorded only once. The sequencing sample was made of peripheral blood. The TCR comes from a woman aged 50 to 60 with active or convalescent COVID-19. The genes are TRBV4-3 and TRBJ2-2; TRBD1 might be the D (7 bases). The CDR3 DNA is TGCGCCAGCAGCCAAGATGGAGGGGGCCGCACCGGGGAGCTGTTTTTT. It translates to CASSQDGGGRTGELFF.